Below, one T cell receptor beta chain is given with its context. In germline, CDR1 is MNHNS, CDR2 SASEGT. This CDR3 is built from 16 residues. V lost 3 bases and J lost 4, with 13 bases in between. TCRdb fed the PCR reads into MiXCR, producing one record per CDR3 protein. The sample includes more than 80,000 distinct CDR3 sequences, 45% to 55% of them seen just once. These data originate in a study of CDR3 diversity in severe acne. The source is a male donor with severe acne vulgaris. The sample taken for sequencing was blood. The genes are TRBV6-1 and TRBJ1-6; D perhaps matches TRBD1 (5 bases). CDR3 in DNA: TGTGCCAGCAGTGATCCATCGTGGGGGTATAATTCACCCCTCCACTTT. As protein: CASSDPSWGYNSPLHF.